This is a list of T cell receptor beta chains from one sample in a study of T and B cells in COVID-19 patients. MiXCR, run by TCRdb on the multiplex PCR reads, gives a single entry per CDR3 protein. Found here are 3,700 or so distinct CDR3 sequences, about a quarter of them singletons; the top ten hold roughly two fifths. The sequencing input was blood. Every receptor here comes from a human donor with active COVID-19. The donor label of this sample is uncertain. Both conserved end residues are part of each CDR3. Each record gives: clone size, D gene, V gene, J gene, CDR3 DNA, CDR3 protein. The D gene is left open where the match is weak. Expanded clones are given a class, and other clones once, few, many or no size at all.

>NA|NA|TRBV12-3/TRBV12-4|TRBJ1-6
TGTGCCAGCAGCCGCGGACAGAGGGGTTCGCCCCTCCACTTT
CASSRGQRGSPLHF
>once|TRBD1|TRBV18|TRBJ1-2
TGTGCCAGCTCACCGTCACAGGGGGACTATGGCTACACCTTC
CASSPSQGDYGYTF
>NA|NA|TRBV5-1|TRBJ1-4
TGCGCCAGCAGCTTGGGGCCAGGGGAAAAACTGTTTTTT
CASSLGPGEKLFF
>NA|TRBD2|TRBV6-5|TRBJ2-1
TGTGCCAGCAGCCCCGGGGGGGACTACAATGAGCAGTTCTTC
CASSPGGDYNEQFF
>few|TRBD1|TRBV7-9|TRBJ1-6
TGTGCCAGCAGACCCGTGTCGGGACAGGGCCATTCACCCCTCCACTTT
CASRPVSGQGHSPLHF
>medium-sized|TRBD2|TRBV19|TRBJ2-3
TGTGCCAGTAGTACCTCTAGCGGGGGGAGCACAGATACGCAGTATTTT
CASSTSSGGSTDTQYF
>NA|TRBD1|TRBV20-1|TRBJ2-3
TGCAGTGCTCACAGGGGCTCAGATACGCAGTATTTT
CSAHRGSDTQYF
>NA|NA|TRBV5-1|TRBJ2-7
TGCGCCAGCAGCCTAGGTATAGGAATCCCCTCCTACGAGCAGTACTTC
CASSLGIGIPSYEQYF
>few|NA|TRBV24-1|TRBJ1-1
TGTGCCACCAGTGAGCCACTCCCTTGCGGGGGCATTCCTAGTCGACTGAACACTGAAGCTTTCTTT
CATSEPLPCGGIPSRLNTEAFF
>medium-sized|NA|TRBV29-1|TRBJ1-1
TGCAGCGTTGATGGGAGGGCAGCCCCGAGTGAAGCTTTCTTT
CSVDGRAAPSEAFF
>few|NA|TRBV27|TRBJ1-2
TGTGCCAGCACTGATCTGGGGGTTGCTAACTATGGCTACACCTTC
CASTDLGVANYGYTF
>medium-sized|TRBD2|TRBV6-5|TRBJ2-1
TGTGCCAGCAGTCTAGCCGCGGGGGACTACAATGAGCAGTTCTTC
CASSLAAGDYNEQFF
>medium-sized|NA|TRBV18|TRBJ1-3
TGTGCCAGCCCGACCGGCCAGAGCTCTGGAAACACCATATATTTT
CASPTGQSSGNTIYF
>few|TRBD2|TRBV6-1|TRBJ2-5
TGTGCCAGCAGTGAAGGGGACTGGGGGGGTGAGACCCAGTACTTC
CASSEGDWGGETQYF
>few|NA|TRBV6-1|TRBJ2-7
TGTGCCAGCAGTCCTCTCATGGGGGCAAAGTCCTACGAGCAGTACTTC
CASSPLMGAKSYEQYF
>medium-sized|NA|TRBV6-5|TRBJ2-3
TGTGCCAGCAAAGGAGGACCCACAGATACGCAGTATTTT
CASKGGPTDTQYF
>few|TRBD1|TRBV5-4|TRBJ1-1
TGTGCCAGCAGCAGCCGGGACAGGGGAACTGAAGCTTTCTTT
CASSSRDRGTEAFF
>NA|NA|TRBV6-1|TRBJ1-5
TGTGCCAGCAGCTCAAGCCCCAATCAGCCCCAGCATTTT
CASSSSPNQPQHF
>medium-sized|TRBD2|TRBV15|TRBJ2-1
TGTGCCACCAGCAGAGATTCGGGGGGGCGGCAGTTCTTC
CATSRDSGGRQFF
>medium-sized|TRBD1|TRBV13|TRBJ2-1
TGTGCCAGCAGCCCTCCCGGGACAGCCCCCTCCTACAATGAGCAGTTCTTC
CASSPPGTAPSYNEQFF
>medium-sized|TRBD1|TRBV19|TRBJ1-5
TGTGCCAGTAGTACCCAGGGGGAGGGCAATCAGCCCCAGCATTTT
CASSTQGEGNQPQHF
>few|NA|TRBV5-1|TRBJ2-1
TGCGCCAGCAGGGGCCGGGACACCGATAGGAATGAGCAGTTCTTC
CASRGRDTDRNEQFF
>medium-sized|NA|TRBV19|TRBJ1-1
TGTGCCAGTAGTATAGCCTTGGGTCCGGCTTTCTTT
CASSIALGPAFF
>large|NA|TRBV29-1|TRBJ2-2
TGCAGCGTTGAACCGAACACCGGGGAGCTGTTTTTT
CSVEPNTGELFF
>NA|TRBD1|TRBV6-2/TRBV6-3|TRBJ2-7
TGTGCCAGCAGTTACTCGACAGGGGGCGACTGGTCCTACGAGCAGTACTTC
CASSYSTGGDWSYEQYF